This TCR beta chain was sequenced for a study of blood T cell repertoires in COVID-19. This clone occurred once. Sequenced by immunoSEQ multiplex PCR; TCRdb stores in-frame clones only, minus some. This table has a few hundred thousand clones, approximately 86% appearing once. The V segment lost 6 bases and the J segment 7 bases; nucleotides outside the gene matches: 6. Germline V CDR1 and CDR2: LNHDA, SQIVND (reference sequence). This CDR3 comprises 16 residues. The rearrangement joins TRBV19 to TRBJ2-1; 16 bases match TRBD2. The receptor was isolated from a human donor with COVID-19, enrolled during active disease. The donor label of this sample is uncertain. The sequenced material came from peripheral blood. The CDR3 protein is CASRKSGLAGGNEQFF. As DNA, the CDR3 is TGTGCCAGTAGGAAGTCGGGACTAGCGGGAGGGAATGAGCAGTTCTTC. The whole variable domain, filled in from reference TRBV19 and TRBJ2-1, reads DGGITQSPKYLFRKEGQNVTLSCEQNLNHDAMYWYRQDPGQGLRLIYYSQIVNDFQKGDIAEGYSVSREKKESFPLTVTSAQKNPTAFYLCASRKSGLAGGNEQFFGPGTRLTVL.